Below are 14 T cell receptor beta chains sequenced from a single sample in a study of radiotherapy plus CTLA-4 blockade in lung cancer. Libraries were prepared by immunoSEQ multiplex PCR; TCRdb keeps only in-frame clonotypes and omits some of them. Here the sample spans 85,000 to 100,000 clones, approximately 86% being singletons. The specimen comprised peripheral blood, sampled from a patient treated with radiotherapy plus ipilimumab. These receptors were taken from a human donor with non-small cell lung cancer that progressed on radiotherapy plus ipilimumab.

DNA for the CDR3: TGTGCCAGCAGCCAAGATGCAGGTGCTAGTACCTACGAGCAGTACTTC. Amino acids: CASSQDAGASTYEQYF. The genes are TRBV14 and TRBJ2-7; D uncertain. There are 16 residues in the CDR3. CDR1 is SGHDN and CDR2 is FVKESK in the germline V gene. Deletions cut 0 bases from V and 2 bases from J, with 14 bases between.

The V and J genes are TRBV6-6 and TRBJ1-1, with D maybe TRBD1 (5 bases). This CDR3 region has 14 residues. Germline V gives CDR1 MNHNY, CDR2 SVGAGI (reference sequence). The V end lost 5 bases, the J end lost 3 bases, and 13 bases lay between the germline ends. The CDR3 DNA follows: TGTGCCAGCAGTATGGGGCAGGCGGACACTGAAGCTTTCTTT. This codes for CASSMGQADTEAFF.

V and J are TRBV7-9 and TRBJ1-2, with 9 bases lining up with TRBD1. CDR3 length equals 14 residues. Germline loops: CDR1 SEHNR, CDR2 FQNEAQ (reference sequence). Trimming cost V 2 bases and J 4 bases; bases outside gene matches: 2. This chain's CDR3 is CASSLMDRGYGYTF. The CDR3 DNA sequence: TGTGCCAGCAGCTTAATGGACAGGGGCTATGGCTACACCTTC.

This clone has more than one count but fewer than ten. V gene TRBV2 combines with J gene TRBJ1-1; no clear D gene. The germline V gene has CDR1 SNHLY and CDR2 FYNNEI. V lost 6 bases to trimming and J lost 2 bases, with 10 bases between them. There are 13 residues in the CDR3. The CDR3 reads CASSDFANTEAFF. In DNA, the CDR3 is TGTGCCAGCAGCGACTTCGCCAACACTGAAGCTTTCTTT.

The chain has TRBV4-3 and TRBJ1-5; TRBD1 is a possible D gene (6 bases). The V gene's germline CDR1 is LGHNA and CDR2 YSLEER. V lost 0 bases to trimming and J lost 7 bases, with 19 bases between them. The CDR3 loop spans 17 amino acids. CDR3: CASSQDLPGTTGQPQHF. CDR3 bases: TGCGCCAGCAGCCAAGATCTCCCAGGGACAACCGGGCAGCCCCAGCATTTT.

The DNA for the CDR3 is TGCGCCAGCAGCATTTGGACTAGCGGGGCGGGCGGGGAGCTGTTTTTT. Its translation: CASSIWTSGAGGELFF. The V gene is TRBV5-1, the J gene TRBJ2-2; 12 bases are a match to TRBD2. The germline CDR1 and CDR2 sequences are SGHRS and YFSETQ. CDR3 length: 16 amino acids. V lost 4 bases and J lost 7; bases outside the gene matches: 8.

The chain carries TRBV5-1 and TRBJ1-4, with 7 bases lining up with TRBD1. This CDR3 comprises 15 residues. Germline lookup yields CDR1 SGHRS and CDR2 YFSETQ. With V trimmed by 1 base and J by 5 bases, 5 bases remained unmatched. Written as DNA, the CDR3 is TGCGCCAGCAGCTTGCTCGGGACAGTCAATGAAAAACTGTTTTTT. This translates into CASSLLGTVNEKLFF.

The chain links TRBV19 to TRBJ2-5; D is possibly TRBD1 (6 bases). The V gene's germline CDR1 is LNHDA and CDR2 SQIVND (reference sequence). CDR3 size: 13 residues. The V gene lost 4 bases and the J gene lost 2 bases, with 8 bases spanning the gap. The CDR3 DNA is TGTGCCAGTAGTAATCAGGGGCAAGAGACCCAGTACTTC. This codes for CASSNQGQETQYF.

V and J are TRBV4-1 and TRBJ2-2, with unresolved D. The CDR3 consists of 14 residues. The V end lost 0 bases, the J end lost 4 bases, and 6 bases lay between the germline ends. The germline gives CDR1 MGHRA, CDR2 YSYEKL. The CDR3 region has the DNA TGCGCCAGCAGCCAAGACAGAGGCACCGGGGAGCTGTTTTTT. It encodes CASSQDRGTGELFF.

This clone was seen a few times. This chain connects TRBV19 to TRBJ1-5, with 10 bases aligning to TRBD1. V was pared by 7 bases and J by 8 bases, with 20 bases of the junction left unmatched. Germline CDR1 LNHDA, CDR2 SQIVND (reference sequence). This CDR3 has 18 residues. CDR3 in DNA: TGTGCCAGTACCCCCGGGACAGGGGAAAGTATGTCAAGAAAGCCCCAGCATTTT. Amino acid sequence: CASTPGTGESMSRKPQHF.

A remark on this clone: The junction departs from the called germline gene at one end, perhaps through a read error. The chain recombines TRBV19 with TRBJ2-7; TRBD2 might be the D (5 bases). The V gene's germline CDR1 is LNHDA and CDR2 SQIVND (reference sequence). This CDR3 spans 14 amino acids. The CDR3 sequence: CASIIGRERYEQYF. CDR3 DNA: TGTGCCAGTATTATAGGACGGGAACGGTACGAGCAGTACTTC.

The V call is TRBV9, the J call TRBJ2-2; D is unclear. Trimming shortened V by 0 bases and J by 4 bases, and 10 bases separated the two germline ends. CDR1 is SGDLS, CDR2 YYNGEE, per germline. The CDR3 has 15 amino acids. CDR3 amino acids: CASSVAPSVTGELFF. The CDR3 coding sequence is TGTGCCAGCAGCGTAGCTCCCAGCGTCACCGGGGAGCTGTTTTTT.

The gene calls are TRBV7-8 and TRBJ2-7, with TRBD1 matching over 8 bases. This CDR3 is 13 amino acids long. Germline V gives CDR1 SGHVS, CDR2 FQNEAQ. After removal of 5 bases from V and 7 bases from J, the junction contained 7 bases not matched to a gene. CDR3 sequence (DNA): TGTGCCAGCAGCGTCCAGGGGGCGGGGGAGCAGTACTTC. This gives the protein CASSVQGAGEQYF.

This clone was recorded only once. CDR3 DNA: TGTGCCAGCAGTCCAGGGAGAGGCTACACCTTC. Translating it yields CASSPGRGYTF. The chain is built from TRBV27 and TRBJ1-2; D is possibly TRBD1 (5 bases). The V end lost 5 bases, the J end lost 8 bases, and 9 bases lay between the germline ends. CDR3 length equals 11 residues. Germline V gene sequence: CDR1 MNHEY, CDR2 SMNVEV (reference sequence).